Presented here are 21 T cell receptor beta chains from one specimen sequenced in a study of T cells after yellow fever vaccination. TCRdb used MiXCR to reprocess the 5' RACE reads, holding one entry per CDR3 protein. The table has about 500,000 distinct CDR3 sequences, about 15% seen once. The sequences come from PBMCs, collected 5 days after the first yellow fever vaccination. The receptors shown here come from a man younger than 30 who received the YFV17D yellow fever vaccine.

The V call is TRBV4-2, the J call TRBJ1-1; D ambiguous. Germline lookup yields CDR1 LGHNA and CDR2 YNFKEQ. The CDR3 consists of 13 residues. V lost 3 bases and J 5 bases, leaving 10 bases between the germline ends. CDR3 DNA: TGTGCCAGCAGCCATATGGGGAATACTGAAGCTTTCTTT. This gives the protein CASSHMGNTEAFF.

This clonotype was counted only a few times. The chain uses TRBV12-3 or TRBV12-4 and TRBJ1-2; D gene ambiguous. The V end lost 3 bases, the J end lost 1 base, and 6 bases lay between the germline ends. The CDR3 length is 13 residues. The CDR3 protein is CASSLRVNYGYTF. Here the CDR3 DNA reads TGTGCCAGCAGTTTGAGGGTTAACTATGGCTACACCTTC.

Many counts were recorded for this clonotype. The rearrangement joins TRBV12-3 or TRBV12-4 to TRBJ1-6; maybe TRBD1 (5 bases). Deletions cut 7 bases from V and 6 bases from J, with 16 bases between. The CDR3 runs to 15 residues. The CDR3 sequence is CASKRREVFNSPLHF. CDR3 bases: TGTGCCAGCAAACGCAGGGAAGTGTTTAATTCACCCCTCCACTTT.

The J gene is TRBJ2-1, the V gene TRBV5-1; maybe TRBD1 (6 bases). Germline V lookup: CDR1 SGHRS, CDR2 YFSETQ. V dropped 0 bases and J dropped 7 bases, with 17 bases sitting between them. The length of the CDR3 is 16 residues. CDR3 sequence (DNA): TGCGCCAGCAGCTTGGGAGGGGGTCTGCTTTTAAATGAGCAGTTCTTC. This gives the protein CASSLGGGLLLNEQFF.

CDR3 sequence (DNA): TGTGCCAGCAGCTTATCCCTCTTTGGGACCCAGTACTTC. Its protein product is CASSLSLFGTQYF. This chain connects TRBV11-3 to TRBJ2-5; D is undetermined. The V end lost 2 bases, the J end lost 7 bases, and 11 bases lay between the germline ends. Germline CDR1 SGHNT, CDR2 YENEEA. This CDR3 is built from 13 residues.

This clonotype was picked up a small number of times. The chain couples TRBV20-1 to TRBJ2-1; no definite D call. The CDR3 is 14 amino acids. Germline lookup yields CDR1 DFQATT and CDR2 SNEGSKA (reference sequence). Trimming removed 0 bases from V and 9 bases from J, with 15 bases in between. CDR3 protein: CSARDTRSVIEQFF. DNA of the CDR3: TGCAGTGCTAGAGATACACGGAGCGTTATTGAGCAGTTCTTC.

This clonotype was counted between two and nine times. The chain couples TRBV20-1 to TRBJ1-5; no clear D gene. CDR1 and CDR2 (germline): DFQATT, SNEGSKA (reference sequence). The ends were cut back, 4 bases at V and 1 base at J, with 5 bases in the middle. This CDR3 is built from 12 residues. For the CDR3, the DNA is TGCAGTGCTAACGAAAGCAATCAGCCCCAGCATTTT. Protein sequence: CSANESNQPQHF.

This clonotype was recorded a few times. The chain employs TRBV5-1 and TRBJ2-3, with D possibly TRBD1 on 6 matching bases. Germline V lookup: CDR1 SGHRS, CDR2 YFSETQ. V was pared by 0 bases and J by 3 bases, with 11 bases between. CDR3 length: 15 amino acids. In DNA form, the CDR3 reads TGCGCCAGCAGCTTGGGGGACACAAAAACAGATACGCAGTATTTT. Translation gives CASSLGDTKTDTQYF. Using reference TRBV5-1 and TRBJ2-3 for the parts outside the CDR3, the full variable domain is KAGVTQTPRYLIKTRGQQVTLSCSPISGHRSVSWYQQTPGQGLQFLFEYFSETQRNKGNFPGRFSGRQFSNSRSEMNVSTLELGDSALYLCASSLGDTKTDTQYFGPGTRLTVL.

The chain is built from TRBV5-1 and TRBJ2-5; TRBD2 agrees at 13 bases. The CDR3 length is 15 residues. CDR1 is SGHRS, CDR2 YFSETQ, per germline. Germline trimming cut 5 bases from V and 4 bases from J; bases unmatched to any gene: 5. The CDR3 spells CASRDGTSGAETQYF. The DNA for the CDR3 is TGCGCCAGCAGGGACGGGACTAGCGGGGCAGAGACCCAGTACTTC.

This clonotype was seen a few times. The genes are TRBV27 and TRBJ2-7; the D gene is possibly TRBD1 (6 bases). The germline V and J ends were trimmed by 1 base and 2 bases, with 18 bases remaining between them. The germline V gene has CDR1 MNHEY and CDR2 SMNVEV (reference sequence). The CDR3 consists of 17 residues. CDR3 amino acids: CASSLLRTIGQTYEQYF. The CDR3 DNA reads TGTGCCAGCAGTTTATTGAGGACCATAGGACAGACCTACGAGCAGTACTTC.

A few counts support this clonotype. The chain carries TRBV4-2 and TRBJ2-5, with 11 nucleotides matching TRBD2. Losses at the gene ends were 0 bases for V and 5 bases for J; bases not matched to a gene: 14. This CDR3 comprises 19 residues. CDR1 is LGHNA, CDR2 YNFKEQ, per germline. CDR3 DNA: TGTGCCAGCAGCCAAGAGAGAGGGGCTAGCGGGGGGACCTTGGAGACCCAGTACTTC. Translated, it gives CASSQERGASGGTLETQYF.

In the case of this clonotype: At one boundary the junction diverges from the germline segment, which might be a read error. DNA of the CDR3: TGTGCCGGCAGCTCCCTCGGGACTAGATCGGATACGCAGTATTTT. It yields the protein CAGSSLGTRSDTQYF. The chain has TRBV7-2 and TRBJ2-3, with 8 bases identical to TRBD2. The CDR3 is 15 amino acids. CDR1 and CDR2 (germline): SGHTA, FQGNSA.

The table lists this clonotype with a few counts. The chain's CDR3 is CSALEVYRGSSNTEAFF. CDR3 nucleotide sequence: TGCAGTGCCCTAGAGGTTTACAGGGGGAGTTCGAACACTGAAGCTTTCTTT. This rearrangement joins TRBV20-1 to TRBJ1-1; TRBD1 matches 8 bases. V lost 6 bases to trimming and J lost 1 base; unmatched junction nucleotides: 16. Germline V gene sequence: CDR1 DFQATT, CDR2 SNEGSKA (reference sequence). The length of the CDR3 is 17 residues.

This clonotype has more than one count but fewer than ten. The J gene is TRBJ2-7, the V gene TRBV4-3; tentative D call: TRBD1 (6 bases). The length of the CDR3 is 16 residues. Germline-derived CDR1 and CDR2 are LGHNA and YSLEER. V was shortened by 0 bases and J by 7 bases, with 19 bases between the two germline ends. The CDR3 DNA follows: TGCGCCAGCAGCCAAGATCTCAGGACAGACCACGGGGAGCAGTACTTC. As protein: CASSQDLRTDHGEQYF.

The sample holds many counts of this clonotype. V usage is TRBV19 and J usage is TRBJ2-1; 7 bases match TRBD1. Germline V CDR1 and CDR2: LNHDA, SQIVND (reference sequence). This CDR3 has 16 amino acids. V was pared by 4 bases and J by 1 base, with 7 bases of the junction left unmatched. The DNA of the CDR3 is TGTGCCAGTAGTAGAGACAGGGAAGGTTCCTACAATGAGCAGTTCTTC. This encodes CASSRDREGSYNEQFF.

The chain joins TRBV19 to TRBJ2-1, with D perhaps being TRBD1 or TRBD2 (5 bases each). V lost 6 bases and J lost 2, with 17 bases in between. The CDR3 spans 16 residues. CDR1 is LNHDA, CDR2 SQIVND, per germline (reference sequence). CDR3 protein: CASSPGTLVTYNEQFF. In DNA form, the CDR3 reads TGTGCCAGTAGCCCAGGGACGCTCGTGACCTACAATGAGCAGTTCTTC.

The chain employs TRBV25-1 and TRBJ2-3; the D gene is possibly TRBD2 (6 bases). Germline CDR1 reads MGHDK; CDR2 reads SYGVNS. Deletions cut 4 bases from V and 2 bases from J, with 10 bases between. The CDR3 contains 14 residues. CDR3 protein: CASSATGDTDTQYF. In DNA, the CDR3 is TGTGCCAGCAGTGCAACGGGGGACACAGATACGCAGTATTTT.

The table lists this clonotype with many counts. The V and J genes are TRBV3-1 and TRBJ2-1, with D maybe TRBD1 (6 bases). The CDR3 is 13 amino acids. V dropped 0 bases and J dropped 10 bases, with 10 bases sitting between them. Germline loops: CDR1 LGHDT, CDR2 YNNKEL (reference sequence). CDR3 amino acids: CASSQEKQGEQFF. CDR3 DNA sequence: TGTGCCAGCAGCCAAGAAAAACAGGGAGAGCAGTTCTTC.

This clonotype was recorded a few times. The genes are TRBV6-1 and TRBJ1-1; D is unresolved. The germline V gene has CDR1 MNHNS and CDR2 SASEGT. The V gene lost 0 bases and the J gene lost 3 bases, with 8 bases spanning the gap. The CDR3 contains 14 residues. The CDR3 spells CASSEASRDTEAFF. The CDR3 DNA is TGTGCCAGCAGTGAAGCGTCTCGGGACACTGAAGCTTTCTTT.

This clonotype was counted only a few times. This CDR3 reads CASSPGQRETQYF. The CDR3 nucleotides read TGTGCCAGCAGCCCAGGACAGCGAGAGACCCAGTACTTC. This chain links TRBV4-2 with TRBJ2-5, with D possibly TRBD1 on 6 matching bases. The CDR3 extends over 13 amino acids. The V gene lost 4 bases and the J gene lost 4 bases, with 10 bases spanning the gap. CDR1 LGHNA and CDR2 YNFKEQ come from the germline V gene.

This sequence joins TRBV4-3 and TRBJ1-1; 9 nucleotides line up with TRBD1. V lost 0 bases and J lost 7; bases outside the gene matches: 6. Germline V CDR1 and CDR2: LGHNA, YSLEER. CDR3 length: 15 amino acids. The CDR3 loop is CASSQDGQGKNEAFF. In nucleotides, the CDR3 is TGCGCCAGCAGCCAAGATGGACAGGGGAAGAATGAAGCTTTCTTT.